This T cell receptor beta chain was captured in a study of PD-1 blockade in classical Hodgkin lymphoma. Whole-study results and caveats: Baseline TCR diversity was reportedly lower in newly diagnosed patients than healthy donors.

As to time point: cycle 4 day 1 (C4D1), after 5 to 7 weeks of nivolumab. Each patient relapsed following autologous stem cell transplantation, and prior brentuximab vedotin exposure differed. Only in-frame clones appear in the TCRdb table, and some are missing; sequencing was by immunoSEQ multiplex PCR. The data show 90,000 to 140,000 clones, roughly nine tenths seen once. From germline, CDR1 is ENHRY and CDR2 SYGVKD. The CDR3 has 15 residues. Trimming pared 7 bases from V and 2 bases from J, leaving 17 bases between. With respect to this clone: No antigen is known for it.

The TCR comes from a human donor with classical Hodgkin lymphoma. The chain links TRBV10-3 to TRBJ1-1, with D unresolved. Sequenced here: peripheral blood mononuclear cells (PBMCs), sampled before the fourth cycle of nivolumab. The CDR3 is CAITPGRGVNTEAFF. The CDR3 DNA reads TGTGCCATCACCCCCGGACGGGGAGTAAACACTGAAGCTTTCTTT.